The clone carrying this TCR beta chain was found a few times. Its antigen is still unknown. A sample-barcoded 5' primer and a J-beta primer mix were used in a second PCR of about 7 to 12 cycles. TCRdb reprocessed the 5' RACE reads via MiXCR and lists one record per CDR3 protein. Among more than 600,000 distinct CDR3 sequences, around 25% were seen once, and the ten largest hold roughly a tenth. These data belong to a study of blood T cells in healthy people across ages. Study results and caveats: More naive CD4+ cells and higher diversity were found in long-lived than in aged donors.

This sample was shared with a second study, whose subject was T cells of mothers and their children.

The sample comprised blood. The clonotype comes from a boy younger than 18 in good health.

The CDR3 DNA sequence: TGTGCCAGCAGTTTAATTGGGCAAGAGCAGTACTTC. Translating gives CASSLIGQEQYF. The chain recombines TRBV27 with TRBJ2-5; D is undetermined. V was trimmed by 2 bases and J by 11 bases, leaving 12 bases between them. The length of the CDR3 is 12 residues. Germline lookup yields CDR1 MNHEY and CDR2 SMNVEV (reference sequence).